This is a list of T cell receptor beta chains from one sample in a study of blood T cell repertoires in COVID-19. Measured with immunoSEQ multiplex PCR; TCRdb has only the in-frame clones, and not every one. The table includes 55,000 to 75,000 clones, 90% detected once. The sample taken for sequencing was peripheral blood. These TCRs come from a man aged 55 to 70 with acute or convalescent COVID-19. The CDR3 runs from the conserved cysteine through the conserved F or W. The order of the fields is CDR3 length, clone size, D gene, J gene, V gene, CDR3 protein, CDR3 DNA. D genes are given only for firm matches. Only some rows state a clone size, as once, few, many or a class for expanded clones.

15,-,-,TRBJ2-2,TRBV27,CASTLDRMKTGELFF,TGTGCCAGCACGTTGGACAGAATGAAGACCGGGGAGCTGTTTTTT
15,-,-,TRBJ1-4,TRBV21-1,CASRADPGQNEKLFF,TGTGCCAGCAGAGCCGACCCAGGGCAAAATGAAAAACTGTTTTTT
13,once,-,TRBJ1-4,TRBV5-4,CASSFGGLEKLFF,TGTGCCAGCAGCTTTGGAGGGTTGGAAAAACTGTTTTTT
16,-,TRBD2,TRBJ2-1,TRBV6-1,CASSVSRISGGGEQFF,TGTGCCAGCAGTGTGTCTCGCATATCGGGGGGGGGTGAGCAGTTCTTC
15,-,TRBD1,TRBJ1-6,TRBV5-4,CASSRQGSYNSPLHF,TGTGCCAGCAGCCGACAGGGCTCCTATAATTCACCCCTCCACTTT
15,-,-,TRBJ2-7,TRBV5-1,CASSLGVGGFYEQYF,TGCGCCAGCAGCTTGGGCGTTGGGGGCTTTTACGAGCAGTACTTC
16,-,-,TRBJ1-3,TRBV7-2,CASSLSGAQAGNTIYF,TGTGCCAGCAGCTTATCTGGGGCGCAGGCTGGAAACACCATATATTTT
14,-,-,TRBJ1-6,TRBV2,CASSEARYNSPLHF,TGTGCCAGCAGTGAAGCGCGTTATAATTCACCCCTCCACTTT
12,-,TRBD2,TRBJ2-3,TRBV6-6,CASSGGGDTQYF,TGTGCCAGCAGTGGCGGGGGAGATACGCAGTATTTT
13,-,TRBD1,TRBJ1-5,TRBV29-1,CSVGQGANQPQHF,TGCAGCGTGGGACAGGGGGCAAATCAGCCCCAGCATTTT
13,-,-,TRBJ2-5,TRBV6-5,CASSQTLRETQYF,TGTGCCAGCAGTCAGACTCTCCGGGAGACCCAGTACTTC
15,-,-,TRBJ1-5,TRBV5-1,CASSLGDNQNQPQHF,TGCGCCAGCAGCTTGGGGGACAATCAGAATCAGCCCCAGCATTTT
13,-,-,TRBJ1-2,TRBV30,CACLKGGSYGYTF,TGTGCCTGCTTGAAGGGGGGGTCCTATGGCTACACCTTC
15,-,-,TRBJ1-3,TRBV6-5,CASSYGAPSGNTIYF,TGTGCCAGCAGTTACGGGGCCCCATCTGGAAACACCATATATTTT
14,-,TRBD1,TRBJ1-5,TRBV7-9,CASSQEGQGQPQHF,TGTGCCAGCAGCCAAGAGGGACAGGGTCAGCCCCAGCATTTT
13,once,TRBD2,TRBJ2-1,TRBV27,CASRPGGRNEQFF,TGTGCCAGCAGACCCGGGGGGAGGAATGAGCAGTTCTTC
13,-,-,TRBJ1-2,TRBV7-9,CASSLDTNGGYTF,TGTGCCAGCAGCTTAGATACAAATGGTGGCTACACCTTC
14,-,-,TRBJ1-5,TRBV5-8,CASSLVRARRPQHF,TGTGCCAGCAGCTTGGTGCGGGCTCGACGGCCCCAGCATTTT
14,-,TRBD1,TRBJ2-7,TRBV2,CASSVTGGYYEQYF,TGTGCCAGCAGTGTGACAGGGGGTTACTACGAGCAGTACTTC
19,-,TRBD1,TRBJ1-5,TRBV9,CASSVQDPSGTASNQPQHF,TGTGCCAGCAGCGTACAGGACCCCTCCGGGACAGCAAGCAATCAGCCCCAGCATTTT
13,-,-,TRBJ1-3,TRBV18,CASSPLSGNTIYF,TGTGCCAGCTCACCCTTATCTGGAAACACCATATATTTT
16,-,TRBD1,TRBJ1-3,TRBV11-2,CASSGPTGRTGNTIYF,TGTGCCAGCAGCGGTCCGACAGGGCGGACTGGAAACACCATATATTTT
14,-,TRBD1,TRBJ1-4,TRBV7-9,CASSNRGYLEKLFF,TGTGCCAGCAGCAACAGGGGTTATCTCGAAAAACTGTTTTTT
16,-,TRBD1,TRBJ1-2,TRBV29-1,CSVEEEGGHGNYGYTF,TGCAGCGTTGAAGAAGAAGGGGGCCACGGGAACTATGGCTACACCTTC
16,-,-,TRBJ1-5,TRBV7-9,CASSLNIGGGNQPQHF,TGTGCCAGCAGCTTAAACATCGGGGGGGGAAATCAGCCCCAGCATTTT
14,-,-,TRBJ1-1,TRBV19,CASSMRRMNTEAFF,TGTGCCAGTAGTATGAGGAGGATGAACACTGAAGCTTTCTTT
14,-,-,TRBJ1-5,TRBV27,CASSPGSLNQPQHF,TGTGCCAGCAGTCCCGGGAGCCTTAATCAGCCCCAGCATTTT
14,-,-,TRBJ1-2,TRBV10-3,CAISAASEVYGYTF,TGTGCCATCAGTGCGGCCAGTGAGGTCTATGGCTACACCTTC
14,-,-,TRBJ2-3,TRBV11-2,CASSLDFAGDTQYF,TGTGCCAGCAGCTTAGACTTTGCGGGAGATACGCAGTATTTT
15,-,TRBD2,TRBJ2-7,TRBV19,CASSTLGTSGYEQYF,TGTGCCAGTAGTACCCTCGGGACTAGCGGGTACGAGCAGTACTTC
18,-,TRBD2,TRBJ2-7,TRBV4-1,CASSQDSASGGAIYEQYF,TGCGCCAGCAGCCAAGATTCGGCTAGCGGGGGGGCAATTTATGAGCAGTACTTC
14,once,-,TRBJ1-2,TRBV6-6,CASSYSGADYGYTF,TGTGCCAGCAGTTACTCAGGGGCAGACTATGGCTACACCTTC
14,-,TRBD1,TRBJ1-1,TRBV6-1,CATRTGGIDTEAFF,TGTGCCACCCGGACAGGGGGAATAGACACTGAAGCTTTCTTT
13,few,-,TRBJ2-1,TRBV6-1,CASSERRLNEQFF,TGTGCCAGCAGTGAGCGGCGGCTCAATGAGCAGTTCTTC
15,few,TRBD1,TRBJ1-1,TRBV2,CASSGGQGGRTEAFF,TGTGCCAGCAGTGGGGGACAGGGGGGGAGGACTGAAGCTTTCTTT
16,-,TRBD1,TRBJ1-1,TRBV19,CASSPGQGWSDTEAFF,TGTGCCAGTAGTCCCGGACAGGGTTGGTCGGACACTGAAGCTTTCTTT
15,-,-,TRBJ2-3,TRBV2,CASAAGFLGTDTQYF,TGTGCCAGCGCAGCAGGGTTTTTAGGCACAGATACGCAGTATTTT
19,once,-,TRBJ1-4,TRBV16,CASSRDEGAVVSTNEKLFF,TGTGCCAGCAGCCGCGATGAAGGGGCCGTAGTCTCAACTAATGAAAAACTGTTTTTT
15,-,TRBD1,TRBJ1-6,TRBV5-6,CASKDRQGYNSPLHF,TGTGCCAGCAAGGACCGACAGGGCTATAATTCACCCCTCCACTTT
15,-,TRBD2,TRBJ2-7,TRBV19,CASSIVLAGAYEQYF,TGTGCCAGTAGTATAGTTTTAGCGGGGGCCTACGAGCAGTACTTC